This is a list of T cell receptor beta chains from one sample in a study of cytomegalovirus exposure and HLA in healthy donors. The table came from immunoSEQ multiplex PCR; TCRdb's copy has only in-frame clones and leaves some out. The sample consists of around 99,000 clones, roughly 69% of them appearing once. Sample: PBMCs. These receptors were taken from a woman in her seventies in good health and CMV-seropositive. Both conserved end residues are part of each CDR3. A D gene is named only where the DNA matches it firmly. Rows may omit the clone size; those that give it use once, few, many or a size class.

V: TRBV5-1
J: TRBJ1-6
D: TRBD1
size: -
DNA: TGCGCCAGCTCCCAAGGTCCGACAGGGAGCAATTCACCCCTCCACTTT
CDR3: CASSQGPTGSNSPLHF

V: TRBV6-5
J: TRBJ2-5
D: TRBD1
size: few
DNA: TGTGCCAGCAGTCGACAGGGTGGAGAGACCCAGTACTTC
CDR3: CASSRQGGETQYF

V: TRBV4-1
J: TRBJ2-1
D: -
size: many
DNA: TGCGCCAGCAGCCCCCGCCCAGGGAATGAGCAGTTCTTC
CDR3: CASSPRPGNEQFF

V: TRBV7-9
J: TRBJ2-3
D: TRBD2
size: few
DNA: TGTGCCAGCAGCCGGATAGCGGGGGGGAGCACAGATACGCAGTATTTT
CDR3: CASSRIAGGSTDTQYF

V: TRBV6-5
J: TRBJ2-7
D: TRBD1
size: -
DNA: TGTGCCAGCAGTTCGACTTGGACAGGGGTCTCCTACGAGCAGTACTTC
CDR3: CASSSTWTGVSYEQYF

V: TRBV5-6
J: TRBJ2-3
D: -
size: -
DNA: TGTGCCAGCAGCTCACGGACAAGCACAGATACGCAGTATTTT
CDR3: CASSSRTSTDTQYF

V: TRBV10-3
J: TRBJ1-2
D: TRBD1
size: -
DNA: TGTGCCATTGCCACCGGGACAGACTATGGCTACACCTTC
CDR3: CAIATGTDYGYTF

V: TRBV6-1
J: TRBJ1-5
D: -
size: -
DNA: TGTGCCAGCAGTGCTACCGCTGACTTATTTCAGAGCAATCAGCCCCAGCATTTT
CDR3: CASSATADLFQSNQPQHF

V: TRBV18
J: TRBJ1-1
D: -
size: -
DNA: TGTGCCAGCTCACCCCCCGGGACACCTAACACTGAAGCTTTCTTT
CDR3: CASSPPGTPNTEAFF

V: TRBV18
J: TRBJ1-2
D: -
size: -
DNA: TGTGCCAGCTCACCGACAGGCCCCTATGGCTACACCTTC
CDR3: CASSPTGPYGYTF

V: TRBV6-5
J: TRBJ1-6
D: -
size: -
DNA: TGTGCCAGCAGTTACGGAGGCCTCCCGGGTTCACCCCTCCACTTT
CDR3: CASSYGGLPGSPLHF

V: TRBV10-1
J: TRBJ1-1
D: TRBD1
size: -
DNA: TGCGCCAGCAGTGAGGGGACAGGGCGGAACACTGAAGCTTTCTTT
CDR3: CASSEGTGRNTEAFF

V: TRBV7-9
J: TRBJ1-6
D: -
size: -
DNA: TGTGCCAGCAGCTTAGAGGGGATTAGTCATTCACCCCTCCACTTT
CDR3: CASSLEGISHSPLHF

V: TRBV30
J: TRBJ1-6
D: -
size: -
DNA: TGTGCCTGGAGTTCCCCCGAGAATTCACCCCTCCACTTT
CDR3: CAWSSPENSPLHF

V: TRBV10-2
J: TRBJ1-2
D: -
size: -
DNA: TGCGCCAGTACCGAGGCGTATAACTATGGCTACACCTTC
CDR3: CASTEAYNYGYTF

V: TRBV10-3
J: TRBJ1-2
D: TRBD1
size: -
DNA: TGTGCCATCAGCCCGGGGACAGAAGTGTATGGCTACACCTTC
CDR3: CAISPGTEVYGYTF

V: TRBV5-5
J: TRBJ1-4
D: -
size: many
DNA: TGTGCCAGCAGCTTGTTGGGGGCAAATGAAAAACTGTTTTTT
CDR3: CASSLLGANEKLFF

V: TRBV5-8
J: TRBJ1-2
D: TRBD1
size: -
DNA: TGTGCCAGCAGCGTGGGACAGGGGGCATATGGCTACACCTTC
CDR3: CASSVGQGAYGYTF

V: TRBV19
J: TRBJ1-1
D: -
size: -
DNA: TGTGCCAGTACGCTGGTGTCAGGGAGGACTGAAGCTTTCTTT
CDR3: CASTLVSGRTEAFF

V: TRBV5-1
J: TRBJ2-7
D: TRBD1
size: -
DNA: TGCGCCAGCAGCGGGACGACAGGGTGGAACGAGCAGTACTTC
CDR3: CASSGTTGWNEQYF

V: TRBV15
J: TRBJ2-5
D: TRBD1
size: -
DNA: TGTGCCACCAGCAGCAGGACAGGGGGCGGGTTGGGGACCCAGTACTTC
CDR3: CATSSRTGGGLGTQYF

V: TRBV5-1
J: TRBJ2-5
D: TRBD2
size: -
DNA: TGCGCCAGCAGCTTCCCCCCACCGGGGGGGCCGGAGACCCAGTACTTC
CDR3: CASSFPPPGGPETQYF

V: TRBV4-1
J: TRBJ1-2
D: -
size: few
DNA: TGCGCCAGCAGAGGGGCTATCATCTATGGCTACACCTTC
CDR3: CASRGAIIYGYTF

V: TRBV5-1
J: TRBJ1-4
D: TRBD1
size: -
DNA: TGCGCCAGCAGCAGGACCATACCCGGGACAGGGAGTGAAAAACTGTTTTTT
CDR3: CASSRTIPGTGSEKLFF